These 20 T cell receptor beta chains share one sample of origin, sequenced in a study of blood T cells in healthy people across ages. Through a sample-barcoded 5' primer and a J-beta primer mix, a second PCR was run for roughly 6 to 11 cycles. TCRdb passed the 5' RACE reads through MiXCR, listing each CDR3 protein once. The sample lists over 1.5 million distinct CDR3 sequences, roughly 52% occurring once. The sample comprised blood. The receptors shown here come from a woman in her thirties or forties in good health.

The gene calls are TRBV4-3 and TRBJ2-1; 8 nucleotides agree with TRBD2. With V trimmed by 0 bases and J by 4 bases, 11 bases remained unmatched. CDR1 is LGHNA, CDR2 YSLEER, per germline. There are 18 residues in the CDR3. In nucleotides, the CDR3 is TGCGCCAGCAGCCAAGATCCTAGAAGCGGGGGTCTTTACAATGAGCAGTTCTTC. Residues: CASSQDPRSGGLYNEQFF.

This clonotype was seen a handful of times. The chain's CDR3 is CASSVPGTHYGYTF. The CDR3 nucleotides read TGTGCCAGCAGCGTGCCGGGGACCCACTATGGCTACACCTTC. The chain joins TRBV9 to TRBJ1-2, with D possibly being TRBD1 (5 bases). The germline V and J ends were trimmed by 2 bases and 3 bases, with 11 bases remaining between them. Germline V lookup: CDR1 SGDLS, CDR2 YYNGEE. This CDR3 spans 14 amino acids.

The rearrangement uses TRBV27 and TRBJ2-4, with D hard to call. V lost 5 bases and J 6 bases, leaving 11 bases between the germline ends. CDR1 and CDR2 from the germline V gene are MNHEY and SMNVEV (reference sequence). This CDR3 spans 13 amino acids. The CDR3 protein is CASSPGDSNIQYF. The DNA for the CDR3 is TGTGCCAGCAGTCCAGGAGACTCAAACATTCAGTACTTC.

The CDR3 region is CASTSQGTYEQYF. The CDR3 DNA sequence: TGTGCCAGCACCTCACAGGGTACCTACGAGCAGTACTTC. V usage is TRBV6-5 and J usage is TRBJ2-7, with D possibly TRBD1 on 6 matching bases. CDR3 length: 13 amino acids. The V end lost 7 bases, the J end lost 2 bases, and 12 bases lay between the germline ends. Germline lookup yields CDR1 MNHEY and CDR2 SVGAGI.

This clonotype was seen only a few times. The V gene is TRBV28, the J gene TRBJ1-5, with a weak D call TRBD1 (5 bases). The germline CDR1 and CDR2 sequences are MDHEN and SYDVKM. The CDR3 is made up of 12 amino acids. V was shortened by 3 bases and J by 9 bases, with 9 bases between the two germline ends. This CDR3 reads CASSFQGWPQHF. Written as DNA, the CDR3 is TGTGCCAGCAGTTTTCAGGGCTGGCCCCAGCATTTT.

Turning to this clonotype: Mismatch with germline at one junction end may stem from a read error. This chain joins TRBV4-1 and TRBJ2-7; D unresolved. The germline CDR1 and CDR2 sequences are MGHRA and YSYEKL. The CDR3 is 14 amino acids. The CDR3 loop reads CASAPVQSSYERYF. The CDR3 DNA is TGCGCCAGTGCCCCTGTGCAGAGCTCCTACGAGCGGTACTTC.

The CDR3 sequence is CASSQLAGAASETQYF. Here the CDR3 DNA reads TGCGCCAGCAGCCAGCTAGCGGGGGCCGCGTCGGAGACCCAGTACTTC. The rearrangement uses TRBV4-3 and TRBJ2-7; 10 bases match TRBD2. The tail of the sequence fits TRBJ2-5 better, so the J call may be wrong. This CDR3 contains 16 residues. Germline CDR1 reads LGHNA; CDR2 reads YSLEER.

J is TRBJ2-7 and V is TRBV7-2, with 7 bases that match TRBD1. Germline assignment: CDR1 SGHTA and CDR2 FQGNSA. CDR3 length equals 13 residues. V dropped 5 bases and J dropped 7; count of bases not matched to a gene: 8. The CDR3 DNA reads TGTGCCAGCAGCATAGACAGGGTTAGAGAGCAGTACTTC. Its translation is CASSIDRVREQYF.

The rearrangement joins TRBV20-1 to TRBJ2-7, with 7 nucleotides matching TRBD1. This CDR3 has 14 amino acids. Germline CDR1 reads DFQATT; CDR2 reads SNEGSKA (reference sequence). The trim removed 3 bases at V and 4 bases at J, leaving 9 bases unmatched. CDR3 loop: CSARPGQVVYEQYF. The CDR3 DNA reads TGCAGTGCTAGGCCAGGACAGGTAGTGTACGAGCAGTACTTC.

The CDR3 protein is CASSLRGRGGNQPQHF. CDR3 bases: TGTGCCAGCAGTCTCCGGGGCAGGGGCGGCAATCAGCCCCAGCATTTT. V usage is TRBV28 and J usage is TRBJ1-5; D is perhaps TRBD1 (6 bases). The CDR3 consists of 16 residues. Germline CDR1 is MDHEN and CDR2 is SYDVKM. V shed 5 bases and J shed 2 bases, with 16 bases lying between them. The full variable domain, in which reference TRBV28 and TRBJ1-5 provide the parts outside the CDR3, is DVKVTQSSRYLVKRTGEKVFLECVQDMDHENMFWYRQDPGLGLRLIYFSYDVKMKEKGDIPEGYSVSREKKERFSLILESASTNQTSMYLCASSLRGRGGNQPQHFGDGTRLSIL.

The rearrangement joins TRBV20-1 to TRBJ2-4; D gene unclear. The CDR3 length is 14 residues. Trimming left V 6 bases short and J 0 bases short, with 12 bases between. Germline V CDR1 and CDR2: DFQATT, SNEGSKA (reference sequence). The CDR3 reads CSAVESIAKNIQYF. The CDR3 bases are TGCAGTGCGGTAGAATCAATAGCCAAAAACATTCAGTACTTC.

The V gene is TRBV20-1, the J gene TRBJ2-7; D may correspond to TRBD1 or TRBD2 (5 bases each). The germline V gene encodes CDR1 DFQATT and CDR2 SNEGSKA (reference sequence). The CDR3 contains 15 residues. Trimming removed 2 bases from V and 2 bases from J, with 16 bases in between. Here the CDR3 DNA reads TGCAGTGCTAGAACCACTGAGGGGCTGGCCTACGAGCAGTACTTC. Translation gives CSARTTEGLAYEQYF.

In this sample, this clonotype turned up once. The chain uses TRBV20-1 and TRBJ1-1; D is undetermined. V lost 5 bases and J lost 4, with 14 bases in between. The CDR3 length is 13 residues. CDR1 DFQATT and CDR2 SNEGSKA come from the germline V gene (reference sequence). CDR3 DNA: TGCAGTGCTGGTTCAGCGTTGAGCACTGAAGCTTTCTTT. This gives the protein CSAGSALSTEAFF.

The V call is TRBV7-2, the J call TRBJ1-1, with D possibly being TRBD1 (5 bases). Trimming left V 1 base short and J 0 bases short, with 9 bases between. Germline CDR1 SGHTA, CDR2 FQGNSA. The CDR3 extends over 15 amino acids. The CDR3 sequence is CASSLGVTVNTEAFF. The DNA of the CDR3 is TGTGCCAGCAGCTTAGGAGTGACAGTGAACACTGAAGCTTTCTTT.

Worth noting for this clonotype: This may arise from a read error, as a much more abundant clone is one base away. The chain uses TRBV7-9 and TRBJ2-3; TRBD2 is a possible D gene (7 bases). V lost 2 bases to trimming and J lost 2 bases, with 11 bases between them. Per germline, CDR1 SEHNR and CDR2 FQNEAQ (reference sequence). The CDR3 loop spans 15 amino acids. The DNA for the CDR3 is TGTGCCAGCAGCTTAATGGGGGGGCCCACAGATACGCAGTATTTT. It specifies CASSLMGGPTDTQYF.

V and J are TRBV5-1 and TRBJ2-7; 11 bases fit TRBD2. V gave up 7 bases and J gave up 0 bases; unmatched junction bases: 6. Per the germline V gene, CDR1 is SGHRS and CDR2 is YFSETQ. The CDR3 loop spans 15 amino acids. CDR3 bases: TGCGCCAGCGCCCCGACTAGCGGGGTCTCCTACGAGCAGTACTTC. It translates to CASAPTSGVSYEQYF.

The chain links TRBV29-1 to TRBJ2-5, with unresolved D. V gave up 3 bases and J gave up 11 bases, with 22 bases separating them. Germline V gives CDR1 SQVTM, CDR2 ANQGSEA. CDR3 length equals 14 residues. The CDR3 here is CSVELPRGYNEQYF. The CDR3 DNA follows: TGCAGCGTTGAGCTCCCTAGAGGCTACAATGAGCAGTACTTC.

The genes are TRBV29-1 and TRBJ2-3; D is undetermined. Germline V gene lookup returns CDR1 SQVTM and CDR2 ANQGSEA. V lost 5 bases to trimming and J lost 1 base, with 7 bases between them. This CDR3 contains 12 residues. The CDR3 sequence is CSVPRGTDTQYF. CDR3 DNA: TGCAGCGTTCCTCGCGGCACAGATACGCAGTATTTT.

The V gene is TRBV7-2, the J gene TRBJ2-3; 11 bases map to TRBD2. The CDR3 is made up of 16 amino acids. V was pared by 1 base and J by 6 bases, with 6 bases of the junction left unmatched. The germline gives CDR1 SGHTA, CDR2 FQGNSA. The CDR3 DNA is TGTGCCAGCAGCTTAGGTAGCGGGGGGGTTACGGATACGCAGTATTTT. It codes for CASSLGSGGVTDTQYF.

This clonotype was observed a single time. The rearrangement joins TRBV11-2 to TRBJ2-1; 9 nucleotides match TRBD2. This CDR3 is built from 17 residues. Germline lookup yields CDR1 SGHAT and CDR2 FQNNGV. Trimming at V came to 1 base and at J to 6 bases, leaving 10 bases not matched to a gene. CDR3 in amino acids: CASSLGSYGGGANEQFF. As DNA, the CDR3 is TGTGCCAGCAGCTTAGGATCTTACGGCGGGGGGGCCAATGAGCAGTTCTTC.